This T cell receptor beta chain was identified during a study of blood T cell repertoires in COVID-19 (dated by TCRdb to the early 2020s). With regard to the full study: Collaborator samples came from the United States, Italy and Spain and covered acute and convalescent phases of COVID-19. The repertoires were released in a freely available public database meant as a resource for research on the immune response to SARS-CoV-2. HLA class I and class II types, where available, came from metadata supplied by the sample provider rather than from assay-based typing. The prospective study material was composed of cDNA or gDNA derived from T cells, B-cell-depleted T cells, or PBMCs. The dataset comprised deeply sampled blood TCRbeta repertoires from subjects exposed to, actively infected with, or recovered from COVID-19. The sample metadata nearly always contained a de-identified subject ID, COVID-19 status, age in years and sex. Samples came from the ongoing ImmuneRACE study (first 160 participants) plus 1,254 subjects from 6 global collaborators.

TCRbeta CDR3 regions were amplified from genomic DNA using the immunoSEQ Assay, a bias-controlled multiplex PCR. In the authors' own workflow: Nucleated cell counts per sample were estimated from amplification of reference gene primers within the assay. To quantify the absolute abundance of each unique TCRbeta CDR3 rearrangement, sequence reads were collapsed and filtered. For each sample, productive Simpson clonality was calculated as the square root of Simpson's diversity index over productive rearrangements. As stored in TCRdb, this immuneACCESS dataset retains in-frame rearrangements with V and J assigned. A fraction of the clones does not appear; measured against another copy, unresolved V genes explain less than half of the discrepancy, and the remainder lacks a known reason. The V and J calls and the clone size are those of that table, but D and trimming were determined from the DNA. A total of roughly 180,000 clones appear in this sample, roughly 86% of them only once. Of the sample, under 9.5% falls within the top ten clones.

The germline V gene (reference sequence) sets CDR1 to SEHNR and CDR2 to FQNEAQ. The CDR3 holds 16 amino acids from the cysteine to the phenylalanine. Kept here is only the CDR3 DNA, which spans 48 bases and is read in frame from base 1. Unmatched junction bases come to 10, with V trimmed by 1 base and J by 7 bases. Study-wide findings and limitations: The amount of clinical and demographic metadata varied by source and participant and was provided uncurated.

Comment on this clone: Its antigen specificity is not known. No much larger clone exists at a distance of one base, and base qualities are not known.

Participants in the prospective study were enrolled through a virtual design, were aged roughly 18 to 100 years, and lived in approximately 25 United States geographic areas. Cohort assignment in the prospective study relied on participant-reported clinical history from a screening survey and a study questionnaire. Recovered participants in ImmuneRACE Cohort 3 were defined by two consecutive negative NP/OP PCR tests, clearance by a healthcare professional, or resolution of symptoms. Mobile phlebotomists in the prospective study collected whole blood, serum and a nasopharyngeal or oropharyngeal swab from every participant. Over a roughly 2-month period, participants in the prospective study had the option of providing additional blood draws and questionnaires. Before DNA extraction, blood samples from the prospective study were shipped at room temperature or frozen.

In this chain, TRBV7-9 is recombined with TRBJ2-7; TRBD1 lines up with 10 middle nucleotides. What was sequenced was PBMCs or T cells enriched from blood (not recorded which). The sequence was obtained from a woman aged 25 to 45 who had recovered from COVID-19. Here the CDR3 is given as CASSLDAGTGVGEQYF. In nucleotides, the sequence is TGTGCCAGCAGCTTAGACGCCGGGACAGGGGTCGGAGAGCAGTACTTC.